The clone carrying this T cell receptor beta chain was counted a few times. Its antigen remains unknown. This record comes from a study of beta chain features in type 1 diabetes. Study-wide results and limits: When Type 1 diabetes patients were examined, their TCRB CDR3s proved moderately but significantly shorter in all four CD4+ subsets. Patients with type 1 diabetes carried fewer insertions and had more deletions at their VDJ junctions. Resolution of whether HLA type affects TCRB rearrangement was not achieved here. Cells carrying high TCR expression could end up over-represented when cDNA is sequenced.

Expressed TCRB transcripts were sequenced because the entire RNA isolate underwent reverse transcription. The assay was immunoSEQ multiplex PCR, and TCRdb's table has in-frame clones only and misses some. This sample has over 650,000 clones; 11% to 15% occur once, and the top ten carry 0.04%. Each population that was sorted was more than 95% pure. This TCR was recovered from a man aged 18 to 30 with type 1 diabetes. Material for sequencing was naive CD4+ T cells from blood.

CDR3: CSASGQARFF. CDR3 DNA: TGCAGTGCTTCCGGCCAAGCGAGGTTCTTC. The V gene is TRBV20-1, the J gene TRBJ2-1; D is ambiguous. With 5 bases removed from V and 15 bases from J, the gap between germline ends came to 14 bases. Looked up from germline, CDR1 is DFQATT and CDR2 is SNEGSKA (reference sequence). CDR3 length equals 10 residues.